These T cell receptor beta chains were read from a single sample in a study of CD4 and CD8 cells across lung adenocarcinoma regions. TCRdb called the PCR reads again in MiXCR, with one record for every CDR3 protein. The table includes around 18,000 distinct CDR3 sequences, 51% detected once. Sample: CD8+ T cells from the center of a lung tumor. The receptors derive from a female donor with lung adenocarcinoma. The CD4 and CD8 labels of this study may be unreliable. The CDR3 runs from the conserved cysteine through the conserved F or W. D genes are given only for firm matches. Some rows mark clone size as missing; the rest say once, few, many or name a class of expanded clone.

v_gene,d_gene,abundance,j_gene,CDR3nt,CDR3aa
TRBV11-2,TRBD2,many,TRBJ2-2,TGTGCCAGCAGTCGTCATCAGGCGGGAGGGGGGGAGCTGTTTTTT,CASSRHQAGGGELFF
TRBV27,TRBD2,many,TRBJ2-5,TGTGCCAGCAGAAGACTAGCGGGAGATCCCTTACAAGAGACCCAGTACTTC,CASRRLAGDPLQETQYF
TRBV10-1,TRBD2,NA,TRBJ2-3,TGCGGCGGGGGTGATGGGGGGGGTGACACAGAGACGCAGTACTTT,CGGGDGGGDTETQYF
TRBV6-1,NA,NA,TRBJ1-3,TGTGCCAGCAGTGAAGCTCCATCTGGAAACACCATATATTTT,CASSEAPSGNTIYF
TRBV3-1,NA,NA,TRBJ2-3,TGTGCCAGCAGCCAAGATGCCGTGAGCACAGATACGCAGTATTTT,CASSQDAVSTDTQYF
TRBV6-1,NA,NA,TRBJ2-5,TGTGCCAGGGGGTTAGGGGGCGGGGCCCGAGATACCCAGTATTTC,CARGLGGGARDTQYF
TRBV6-1,TRBD1,NA,TRBJ2-3,TGTGCCAGCAGGGGAGACAGGGGCCTAGCCGAAGATACGCAGTATTTT,CASRGDRGLAEDTQYF
TRBV20-1,NA,NA,TRBJ2-3,TGCAGTGCTATGAGGGGGGCCCACGGCACAGATACGCAGTATTTT,CSAMRGAHGTDTQYF
TRBV20-1,NA,NA,TRBJ1-2,TGCAGTGCTAGAGAGGGCAGGGGTATCGGCTACACCTTC,CSAREGRGIGYTF
TRBV12-3/TRBV12-4,TRBD1,NA,TRBJ1-5,TGTGCCAGCAGAACCGGGACAGGGAATCAGCCCCAGCATTTT,CASRTGTGNQPQHF
TRBV6-1,TRBD1,NA,TRBJ2-2,TGTGCCAGCAGCCTGGGACAGGCGAACACCGGGGAGCTGTTTTTT,CASSLGQANTGELFF
TRBV4-2,NA,NA,TRBJ2-3,TGTGCCAGCAGCCAAGTGTGGGGTGCCACAGACACGCAGTATTTC,CASSQVWGATDTQYF
TRBV10-2,NA,NA,TRBJ2-1,TGCGCCAGCAGTGGGACAGAAAGTAATGAGCAGTTCTTC,CASSGTESNEQFF
TRBV11-3,NA,many,TRBJ2-5,TGTGCCAGCTCCTCGAGCCACGGTGTAGGGACCCAGTACTTC,CASSSSHGVGTQYF
TRBV6-1,NA,NA,TRBJ2-7,TGTGCCAGCAGCCTAGACATTTACGAGCAGTACTTC,CASSLDIYEQYF
TRBV6-1,NA,NA,TRBJ2-1,TGTGCCAGCAGTCCAGACCCGCCTAGCACCTACAATGAGCAGTTCTTC,CASSPDPPSTYNEQFF
TRBV10-2,TRBD1,once,TRBJ2-7,TGCGCCAGCAGTACAGGGGTTTCCTACGAGCAGTACTTC,CASSTGVSYEQYF
TRBV6-1,TRBD1,NA,TRBJ2-2,TGTGCCAGCATGAGGGGGCTCCTCATGGGGGAGCTGTTTTTT,CASMRGLLMGELFF
TRBV6-1,TRBD2,many,TRBJ2-1,TGTGCCAGCAGCGCCAAATCCGGGACTAGCGGGGGGAACACCTACAATGAGCAGTTCTTC,CASSAKSGTSGGNTYNEQFF
TRBV6-1,NA,NA,TRBJ1-6,TGTGCCAGCAGTGAAGCCGGACAGCCTTCACCCCTCCACTTT,CASSEAGQPSPLHF
TRBV6-1,TRBD2,medium-sized,TRBJ2-5,TGTGCCAGCAGCGCTCTCTCTAGCGGGGGCCAAGAGACCCAGTACTTC,CASSALSSGGQETQYF
TRBV6-1,NA,NA,TRBJ2-7,TGTGCCAGCACCCGGGACCTCTCCTACGAGCAGTACTTC,CASTRDLSYEQYF
TRBV6-1,NA,NA,TRBJ2-1,TGTGCCAGCAGTCTTGTCGGCCGCTACGATGAGCAGTTTTTC,CASSLVGRYDEQFF
TRBV6-5,TRBD1,medium-sized,TRBJ1-1,TGTGCCAGCAGAACAGGGGTAACTGAAGCTTTCTTT,CASRTGVTEAFF
TRBV6-1,NA,NA,TRBJ2-5,TGTGCCAGCAGTGAAGAAGCAGGGGCGGGGACCCAGTACTTC,CASSEEAGAGTQYF
TRBV6-1,TRBD2,many,TRBJ2-1,TGTGCCAGCAAAACCCCGGGACTAGCGGGAGCGATTGAGCAGTTCTTC,CASKTPGLAGAIEQFF
TRBV6-1,TRBD2,NA,TRBJ2-4,TGTGCCAGCCGTCGCGGACTAGCGGGGCTGCGAGCCAAAGATACGCAGTACTTC,CASRRGLAGLRAKDTQYF
TRBV6-1,TRBD1,few,TRBJ1-1,TGTGCCAGCAGTGAACCAGGGGGCTGGACTGAAGCTTTCTTT,CASSEPGGWTEAFF
TRBV6-5,TRBD2,many,TRBJ2-5,TGTGCCAGCAGTTATTCTAGCGGGAGGCCGGGGGAGCAGTACTTC,CASSYSSGRPGEQYF
TRBV6-5,NA,many,TRBJ1-5,TGTGCCAGCAGTCTACAGGGTAGGCAGCCCCAGCATTTT,CASSLQGRQPQHF
TRBV15,NA,NA,TRBJ2-5,TGTGCCACCAGCAGAGACAGGATCCAACAAGAGACCCAGTACTTC,CATSRDRIQQETQYF
TRBV6-5,NA,few,TRBJ1-1,TGTGCCAGCAGTTATTTCTTCCCCTTGAACACTGAAGCTTTCTTT,CASSYFFPLNTEAFF
TRBV4-1,NA,NA,TRBJ2-3,TGCGCCAGTGCAGGGTTTTGGGGGCAAAGGGATACGCAGTATTTT,CASAGFWGQRDTQYF
TRBV10-1,NA,NA,TRBJ2-4,TGCGCCGGCCCGTCGGACAGAATAAACATTCAGTACTTC,CAGPSDRINIQYF
TRBV6-1,NA,NA,TRBJ2-5,TGTGCCAGCAGTCCCCGGGGTTCGACCCAGTACTTC,CASSPRGSTQYF
TRBV6-1,NA,NA,TRBJ1-5,TGTGCCAGCAGTGGCCCGGGGGGCGGCAATCAGCCCCAGCATTTT,CASSGPGGGNQPQHF
TRBV6-1,NA,NA,TRBJ2-3,TGTGCCAGCAGTGTATGGGGGCTCAGTTCCACAAACACGCAGTATTTT,CASSVWGLSSTNTQYF
TRBV7-9,NA,once,TRBJ2-1,TGTGCCAGCGGCAGGTCCGATGAGCAGTTCTTC,CASGRSDEQFF
TRBV11-2,NA,NA,TRBJ2-7,TGTGCCAGCAGCTTTGTGGACAGCTCCTACGAGCAGTACTTC,CASSFVDSSYEQYF
TRBV11-1,NA,NA,TRBJ2-1,TGTGCCAGCAGTCCCGGGGTAAACAATGAGCAGTTCTTC,CASSPGVNNEQFF
TRBV7-6,NA,NA,TRBJ2-6,TGTGCCAGCAGTCAAATAGGCGAGGGGGCCAACGTCCTGACTTTC,CASSQIGEGANVLTF
TRBV27,NA,NA,TRBJ2-3,TGTGCCAGCACCTCTTGGGGGGAAACTGGCAAAAATATGCAGTATTTT,CASTSWGETGKNMQYF
TRBV7-2,NA,few,TRBJ1-5,TGTGCCAGCAGCTTATTGGTAAATCAGCCCCAGCATTTT,CASSLLVNQPQHF
TRBV6-2/TRBV6-3,TRBD2,many,TRBJ2-3,TGTGCCAGCAGACTAGCGGGGGGGCTGGATACGCAGTATTTT,CASRLAGGLDTQYF
TRBV7-2,TRBD2,NA,TRBJ2-5,TGTGCCAGCAGCCTACTAGCGGGCTACCAAGAGACCCAGTACTTC,CASSLLAGYQETQYF
TRBV10-2,NA,few,TRBJ2-7,TGCGCCAGCAGTCTCACTGTACACGAGCAGTACTTC,CASSLTVHEQYF